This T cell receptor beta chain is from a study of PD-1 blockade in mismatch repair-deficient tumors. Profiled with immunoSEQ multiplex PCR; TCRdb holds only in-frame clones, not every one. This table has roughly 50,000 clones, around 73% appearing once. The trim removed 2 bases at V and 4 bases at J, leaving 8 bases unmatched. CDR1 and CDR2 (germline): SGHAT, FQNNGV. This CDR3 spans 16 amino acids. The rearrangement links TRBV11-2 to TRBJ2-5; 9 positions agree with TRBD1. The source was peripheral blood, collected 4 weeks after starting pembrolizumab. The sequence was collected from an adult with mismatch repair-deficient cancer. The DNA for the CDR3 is TGTGCCAGCAGCTTACCGACAGGGGGGTATGGAGAGACCCAGTACTTC. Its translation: CASSLPTGGYGETQYF.